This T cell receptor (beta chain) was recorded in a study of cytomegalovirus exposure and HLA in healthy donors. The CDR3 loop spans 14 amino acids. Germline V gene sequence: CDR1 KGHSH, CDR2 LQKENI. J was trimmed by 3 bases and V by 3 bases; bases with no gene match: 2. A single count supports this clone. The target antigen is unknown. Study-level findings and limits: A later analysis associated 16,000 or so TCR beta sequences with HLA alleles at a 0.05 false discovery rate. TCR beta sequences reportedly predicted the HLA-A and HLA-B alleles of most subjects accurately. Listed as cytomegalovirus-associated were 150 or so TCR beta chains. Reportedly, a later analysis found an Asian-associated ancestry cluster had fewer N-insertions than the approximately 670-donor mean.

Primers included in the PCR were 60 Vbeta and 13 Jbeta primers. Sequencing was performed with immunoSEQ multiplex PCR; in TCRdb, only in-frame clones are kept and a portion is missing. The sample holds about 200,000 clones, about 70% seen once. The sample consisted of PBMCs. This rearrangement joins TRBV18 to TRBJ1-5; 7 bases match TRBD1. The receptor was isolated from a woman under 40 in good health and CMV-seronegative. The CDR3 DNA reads TGTGCCAGCTCACCCGGACAGGCCAATCAGCCCCAGCATTTT. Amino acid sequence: CASSPGQANQPQHF.